The 19 T cell receptor beta chains below were found in one sample sequenced in a study of glioma-infiltrating T cells after dendritic cell vaccination (dated by TCRdb to 2016 to 2018). What the time point label conveys for this sample: after dendritic cell vaccination, including at tumor progression/relapse. Library creation used the immunoSEQ multiplex PCR assay. TCRdb retrieved this table from immuneACCESS and kept in-frame rearrangements only. Not all clones are present; in checked studies, unresolved V genes account for under half, and no reason is known for the remainder. This sample holds roughly 60,000 clones; roughly 86% were observed only once. In total, the top ten clones hold roughly 12% of the sample. This sample comprised blood, obtained after dendritic cell vaccination. These TCRs come from a human donor with glioblastoma.

The chain joins TRBV6-5 to TRBJ2-5, with D unresolved. The germline gives CDR1 MNHEY, CDR2 SVGAGI. The CDR3 loop spans 13 amino acids. Trimming shortened V by 6 bases and J by 5 bases, and 13 bases separated the two germline ends. Written as DNA, the CDR3 is TGTGCCAGCAGCCCAAGTTGGGCCGAGACCCAGTACTTC. Its translation is CASSPSWAETQYF.

Points on this clone: Sequence at one end of the junction differs from germline and may be a read error. Within the sample, other DNA sequences also encode this same CDR3. The chain couples TRBV29-1 to TRBJ2-1, with a possible D match to TRBD1 (6 bases). This CDR3 is built from 11 residues. CDR1 SQVTM and CDR2 ANQGSEA come from the germline V gene. The CDR3, as DNA: TGCAGCCCGGGACACCACAATGAGCAATTCTTC. Protein product: CSPGHHNEQFF.

The gene calls are TRBV6-6 and TRBJ2-1, with 9 bases fitting TRBD1. Germline CDR1 and CDR2: MNHNY and SVGAGI (reference sequence). The CDR3 has 15 residues. V was clipped by 3 bases and J by 7 bases; unmatched bases: 7. This CDR3 is CASSYPGQGRNEQFF. CDR3 coding DNA: TGTGCCAGCAGTTATCCGGGACAGGGTAGGAATGAGCAGTTCTTC.

The chain joins TRBV30 to TRBJ1-4; tentatively, D is TRBD1 (5 bases). In germline, CDR1 is GTSNPN, CDR2 SVGIG (reference sequence). Trimming removed 0 bases from V and 5 bases from J, with 13 bases in between. There are 15 residues in the CDR3. Here the CDR3 reads CAWSVGGRGNEKLFF. In nucleotides, the CDR3 is TGTGCCTGGAGTGTAGGAGGGAGGGGAAATGAAAAACTGTTTTTT.

The V and J genes are TRBV11-3 and TRBJ2-1; 7 bases line up with TRBD2. CDR3 length equals 17 residues. Germline V CDR1 and CDR2: SGHNT, YENEEA. Trimming took 5 bases from V and 6 from J; bases not matched to a gene: 16. The CDR3 sequence is CASSRTRTSAFTNEQFF. DNA for the CDR3: TGTGCCAGCAGCCGGACTCGCACTAGCGCTTTTACCAATGAGCAGTTCTTC.

The rearrangement uses TRBV27 and TRBJ2-3; 8 nucleotides align to TRBD2. CDR3 size: 16 residues. With V trimmed by 7 bases and J by 2 bases, 11 bases remained unmatched. CDR1 and CDR2 from the germline V gene are MNHEY and SMNVEV (reference sequence). The DNA of the CDR3 is TGTGCCAGCATGATGGGAACTAGCGGATTCACAGATACGCAGTATTTT. Amino acid sequence: CASMMGTSGFTDTQYF.

The chain has TRBV19 and TRBJ2-6, with 7 bases fitting TRBD1. The V segment lost 5 bases and the J segment 2 bases; nucleotides outside the gene matches: 3. The length of the CDR3 is 15 residues. Germline loops: CDR1 LNHDA, CDR2 SQIVND (reference sequence). The CDR3 DNA reads TGTGCCAGTAGTGGCACAGGGGCTGGGGCCAACGTCCTGACTTTC. Translation: CASSGTGAGANVLTF. Variable domain in full (rest from reference TRBV19 and TRBJ2-6): DGGITQSPKYLFRKEGQNVTLSCEQNLNHDAMYWYRQDPGQGLRLIYYSQIVNDFQKGDIAEGYSVSREKKESFPLTVTSAQKNPTAFYLCASSGTGAGANVLTFGAGSRLTVL.

The gene calls are TRBV9 and TRBJ2-1; a possible D gene is TRBD1 (7 bases). The CDR3 has 18 amino acids. The germline gives CDR1 SGDLS, CDR2 YYNGEE. V was shortened by 0 bases and J by 0 bases, with 16 bases between the two germline ends. CDR3 region: CASSVAGAGGSSYNEQFF. For the CDR3, the DNA is TGTGCCAGCAGCGTAGCAGGGGCAGGGGGGTCCTCCTACAATGAGCAGTTCTTC.

The CDR3 spells CASSKERRGANEQFF. CDR3 nucleotide sequence: TGTGCCAGCAGCAAAGAGCGGCGGGGGGCCAATGAGCAGTTCTTC. This chain uses TRBV21-1 with TRBJ2-1; the table calls TRBD2, which could not be checked here. TRBV21-1 is classified as a pseudogene. CDR3 length equals 15 residues.

J is TRBJ2-3 and V is TRBV27, with 16 bases identical to TRBD2. The CDR3 has 23 amino acids. CDR1 MNHEY and CDR2 SMNVEV come from the germline V gene (reference sequence). With V trimmed by 3 bases and J by 5 bases, 23 bases remained unmatched. The CDR3 region has the DNA TGTGCCAGCAGTTTCGAGGCTACGAGGGGGGCCGGGACTAGCGGGAGGGCGGAAGATACGCAGTATTTT. It encodes CASSFEATRGAGTSGRAEDTQYF.

The chain has TRBV7-8 and TRBJ1-5; perhaps TRBD1 as D (6 bases). The germline V gene encodes CDR1 SGHVS and CDR2 FQNEAQ. Trimming took 5 bases from V and 0 from J, leaving 14 bases between them. This CDR3 has 16 amino acids. CDR3 residues: CASSPPGGISNQPQHF. CDR3 sequence (DNA): TGTGCCAGCAGCCCTCCGGGGGGCATTAGCAATCAGCCCCAGCATTTT.

The chain links TRBV2 to TRBJ2-1; 7 nucleotides align to TRBD1. CDR3 length: 10 amino acids. Germline lookup yields CDR1 SNHLY and CDR2 FYNNEI. The trim removed 7 bases at V and 15 bases at J, leaving 6 bases unmatched. This CDR3 reads CASNRQGLFF. CDR3 coding DNA: TGTGCCAGCAACAGACAGGGTTTGTTCTTC.

The table lists this clone with a count of one. The V and J genes are TRBV7-9 and TRBJ2-2; 10 bases are shared with TRBD2. Germline V lookup: CDR1 SEHNR, CDR2 FQNEAQ (reference sequence). V trimming: 6 bases; J trimming: 7 bases; junction bases outside the gene matches: 17. This CDR3 has 18 amino acids. DNA of the CDR3: TGTGCCAGCAGTTCCCGATTACCGGCTAGCGGGAGCAACGGGGAGCTGTTTTTT. Translating gives CASSSRLPASGSNGELFF.

The genes are TRBV9 and TRBJ1-1; D might be TRBD1 (5 bases). This CDR3 contains 18 residues. V lost 0 bases to trimming and J lost 1 base, with 19 bases between them. Germline loops: CDR1 SGDLS, CDR2 YYNGEE. This CDR3 is CASSVEIGAADRNTEAFF. The CDR3 DNA reads TGTGCCAGCAGCGTAGAAATAGGGGCGGCAGACAGGAACACTGAAGCTTTCTTT.

The chain links TRBV19 to TRBJ2-7; 7 bases line up with TRBD2. The V gene's germline CDR1 is LNHDA and CDR2 SQIVND (reference sequence). Germline trimming cut 7 bases from V and 1 base from J; bases unmatched to any gene: 7. This CDR3 has 14 amino acids. CDR3 region: CASKTGEGSYEQYF. The CDR3 DNA sequence: TGTGCCAGTAAGACGGGGGAGGGTTCCTACGAGCAGTACTTC.

The chain carries TRBV11-3 and TRBJ1-1; D might be TRBD1 (5 bases). CDR1 is SGHNT, CDR2 YENEEA, per germline. This CDR3 comprises 15 residues. Trimming stripped 8 bases from V and 1 base from J, with 17 bases between. CDR3 sequence: CASGYGGKPNTEAFF. Written as DNA, the CDR3 is TGTGCCAGCGGTTACGGGGGGAAACCGAACACTGAAGCTTTCTTT.

V usage is TRBV6-5 and J usage is TRBJ2-7; D possibly corresponds to TRBD1 (6 bases). With 4 bases removed from V and 3 bases from J, the gap between germline ends came to 10 bases. The CDR3 runs to 13 residues. CDR1 is MNHEY and CDR2 is SVGAGI in the germline V gene. The CDR3 sequence is CASSSPDSYEQYF. For the CDR3, the DNA is TGTGCCAGCAGTTCCCCGGACAGCTACGAGCAGTACTTC.

This chain connects TRBV11-3 to TRBJ1-2; 7 bases line up with TRBD1. The CDR3 is 16 amino acids. Germline V CDR1 and CDR2: SGHNT, YENEEA. With V trimmed by 0 bases and J by 2 bases, 6 bases remained unmatched. The CDR3 DNA sequence: TGTGCCAGCAGCTTAGAGGCGGACAGGAGCAACTATGGCTACACCTTC. Translating it yields CASSLEADRSNYGYTF.

The chain employs TRBV5-4 and TRBJ2-3, with D possibly TRBD2 on 6 matching bases. CDR1 and CDR2 (germline): SGHNT, YYREEE (reference sequence). Trimming shortened V by 3 bases and J by 1 base, and 15 bases separated the two germline ends. CDR3 length: 16 amino acids. Here the CDR3 DNA reads TGTGCCAGCAGCTCCGGAGCGCGCGGGGGCACAGATACGCAGTATTTT. Amino acids: CASSSGARGGTDTQYF.